Given below is one TCR beta chain in context. Antigen: not known. Trimming took 6 bases from V and 5 from J; bases not matched to a gene: 13. Germline V gene data show CDR1 as MNHNS and CDR2 as SASEGT. The CDR3 runs 17 residues. Patients affected by ophthalmopathy presented a Clinical Activity Score of at least 3, a NOSPECS grade of at least 4, and disease duration below 3 months. It was uncontrolled infection, other autoimmune disease, pregnancy or lactation that excluded patients. Amplification targeted TCR beta CDR3 regions from RNA transcripts. Primed by the HTBI set, a first-round RT-PCR was run on the TCR CDR3. Via MiXCR, TCRdb re-called the multiplex PCR reads, giving one row per CDR3 protein. The repertoire holds 300,000 to 400,000 distinct CDR3 sequences, with 14% as singletons. These data originate in a study of T cells in Graves' hyperthyroidism and ophthalmopathy. Whole-study findings and limits: Most thyroid clonotypes expanded above 0.001 appeared in blood too. In the analysis, a 13 V-J model separated ophthalmopathy from stable hyperthyroidism.

This TCR was recovered from a woman aged 25 to 45 with Graves' ophthalmopathy. Sequenced: blood. The chain recombines TRBV6-1 with TRBJ1-2, with 12 bases aligning to TRBD1. The CDR3: CASSHPGGQGASYGYTF. Here the CDR3 DNA reads TGTGCCAGCAGCCACCCAGGGGGACAGGGGGCTTCGTATGGCTACACCTTC.